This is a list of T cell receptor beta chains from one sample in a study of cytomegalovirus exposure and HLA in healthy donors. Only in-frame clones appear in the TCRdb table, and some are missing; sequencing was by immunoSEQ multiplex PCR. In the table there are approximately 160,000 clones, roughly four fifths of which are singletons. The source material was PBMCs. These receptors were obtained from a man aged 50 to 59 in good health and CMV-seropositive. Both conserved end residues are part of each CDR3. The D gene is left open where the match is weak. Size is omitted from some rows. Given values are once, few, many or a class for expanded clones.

cdr3_aa: CASSLLEEYNEQFF
cdr3_nt: TGTGCCAGCAGTTTATTGGAGGAGTACAATGAGCAGTTCTTC
j_call: TRBJ2-1
clone_size: NA
v_call: TRBV28
d_call: NA

cdr3_aa: CASPLSGGPPETQYF
cdr3_nt: TGTGCCAGCCCCCTTAGCGGGGGGCCACCAGAGACCCAGTACTTC
j_call: TRBJ2-5
clone_size: NA
v_call: TRBV6-4
d_call: TRBD2

cdr3_aa: CASSSGEGDTEAFF
cdr3_nt: TGTGCCAGCAGCTCTGGGGAGGGGGACACTGAAGCTTTCTTT
j_call: TRBJ1-1
clone_size: few
v_call: TRBV5-5
d_call: NA

cdr3_aa: CASSTGNTEAFF
cdr3_nt: TGTGCCAGCAGTACAGGGAACACTGAAGCTTTCTTT
j_call: TRBJ1-1
clone_size: NA
v_call: TRBV9
d_call: NA

cdr3_aa: CSVRRGRGDEQFF
cdr3_nt: TGCAGCGTTCGCAGGGGGCGCGGTGATGAGCAGTTCTTC
j_call: TRBJ2-1
clone_size: NA
v_call: TRBV29-1
d_call: TRBD1

cdr3_aa: CASSTQGSGELFF
cdr3_nt: TGTGCCAGCAGTACACAGGGATCCGGGGAGCTGTTTTTT
j_call: TRBJ2-2
clone_size: NA
v_call: TRBV7-3
d_call: NA

cdr3_aa: CASSTTGHLYF
cdr3_nt: TGTGCCAGCAGTACTACGGGACACCTCTACTTC
j_call: TRBJ2-7
clone_size: once
v_call: TRBV28
d_call: NA

cdr3_aa: CANGTQKRYEQYF
cdr3_nt: TGCGCCAACGGGACACAAAAACGCTACGAGCAGTACTTC
j_call: TRBJ2-7
clone_size: NA
v_call: TRBV10-1
d_call: NA

cdr3_aa: CASSLGPFGTASYEQYF
cdr3_nt: TGTGCCAGCAGCTTAGGTCCGTTCGGGACAGCCAGCTACGAGCAGTACTTC
j_call: TRBJ2-7
clone_size: NA
v_call: TRBV7-8
d_call: TRBD1

cdr3_aa: CATSNPTGRYEQYF
cdr3_nt: TGTGCCACCAGCAACCCGACAGGGCGCTACGAGCAGTACTTC
j_call: TRBJ2-7
clone_size: NA
v_call: TRBV15
d_call: TRBD1

cdr3_aa: CASRWDRGTEAFF
cdr3_nt: TGCGCCAGCAGATGGGACAGGGGCACTGAAGCTTTCTTT
j_call: TRBJ1-1
clone_size: NA
v_call: TRBV5-1
d_call: TRBD1

cdr3_aa: CASSLGTGGAGTQYF
cdr3_nt: TGTGCCAGCAGCTTGGGGACAGGGGGCGCTGGGACCCAGTACTTC
j_call: TRBJ2-5
clone_size: NA
v_call: TRBV7-2
d_call: TRBD1

cdr3_aa: CASSLGQLAGELFF
cdr3_nt: TGTGCCAGCAGTTTAGGACAGCTCGCCGGGGAGCTGTTTTTT
j_call: TRBJ2-2
clone_size: NA
v_call: TRBV27
d_call: NA

cdr3_aa: CASSPGTVGSPLHF
cdr3_nt: TGTGCCAGCTCACCGGGGACAGTAGGTTCACCCCTCCACTTT
j_call: TRBJ1-6
clone_size: NA
v_call: TRBV18
d_call: TRBD1

cdr3_aa: CASSRREGAGANYGYTF
cdr3_nt: TGTGCCAGCAGCCGTCGCGAAGGGGCAGGAGCTAACTATGGCTACACCTTC
j_call: TRBJ1-2
clone_size: NA
v_call: TRBV11-1
d_call: NA

cdr3_aa: CASSYLDISGELFF
cdr3_nt: TGTGCCAGCAGTTACCTCGACATCTCCGGGGAGCTGTTTTTT
j_call: TRBJ2-2
clone_size: NA
v_call: TRBV6-5
d_call: NA

cdr3_aa: CASSVATSDHEQYF
cdr3_nt: TGTGCCAGCAGCGTTGCGACTAGCGACCACGAGCAGTACTTC
j_call: TRBJ2-7
clone_size: NA
v_call: TRBV9
d_call: TRBD2

cdr3_aa: CAWTQMGQGFGYTF
cdr3_nt: TGTGCCTGGACCCAAATGGGACAGGGCTTCGGCTACACCTTC
j_call: TRBJ1-2
clone_size: NA
v_call: TRBV30
d_call: TRBD1

cdr3_aa: CASTKQGSGTEAFF
cdr3_nt: TGTGCCAGCACCAAACAGGGGTCGGGGACTGAAGCTTTCTTT
j_call: TRBJ1-1
clone_size: few
v_call: TRBV6-6
d_call: TRBD1

cdr3_aa: CASSGGPRATEAFF
cdr3_nt: TGTGCCAGCAGTGGTGGTCCCAGGGCCACTGAAGCTTTCTTT
j_call: TRBJ1-1
clone_size: NA
v_call: TRBV6-1
d_call: NA